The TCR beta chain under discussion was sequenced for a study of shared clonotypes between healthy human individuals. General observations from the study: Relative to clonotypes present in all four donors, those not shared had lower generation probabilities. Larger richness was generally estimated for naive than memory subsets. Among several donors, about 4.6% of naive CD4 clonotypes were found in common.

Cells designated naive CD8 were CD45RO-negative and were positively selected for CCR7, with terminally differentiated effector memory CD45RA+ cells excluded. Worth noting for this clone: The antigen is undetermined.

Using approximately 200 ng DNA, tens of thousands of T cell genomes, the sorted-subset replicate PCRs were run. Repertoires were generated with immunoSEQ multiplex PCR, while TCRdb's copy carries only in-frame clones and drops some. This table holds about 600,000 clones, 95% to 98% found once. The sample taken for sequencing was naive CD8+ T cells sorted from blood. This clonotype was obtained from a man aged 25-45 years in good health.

Here the CDR3 DNA reads TGTGCCAGCAGCCTACGACAGGGGGCAGATGGCTACACCTTC. This encodes CASSLRQGADGYTF. The V call is TRBV7-9, the J call TRBJ1-2, with TRBD1 identical over 10 bases. CDR3 size: 14 residues. Unmatched junction bases numbered 6, after V lost 5 bases and J lost 6 bases. CDR1 and CDR2 from the germline V gene are SEHNR and FQNEAQ (reference sequence). Variable domain in full (rest from reference TRBV7-9 and TRBJ1-2): DTGVSQNPRHKITKRGQNVTFRCDPISEHNRLYWYRQTLGQGPEFLTYFQNEAQLEKSRLLSDRFSAERPKGSFSTLEIQRTEQGDSAMYLCASSLRQGADGYTFGSGTRLTVV.